The source of this T cell receptor (beta chain) is a study of prognosis after radiotherapy for stage I lung cancer. Genomic DNA provided the template from which TCR beta CDR3 was amplified by two-round multiplex PCR. The first PCR round targeted every TRBV and TRBJ gene with specific primers. TCRdb reprocessed the multiplex PCR reads with MiXCR, giving one entry per CDR3 protein. Found here are approximately 13,000 distinct CDR3 sequences, roughly 29% of them singletons; the top ten hold 28%. Germline lookup yields CDR1 MNHEY and CDR2 SVGAGI. The CDR3 extends over 15 amino acids. Trimming took 4 bases from V and 2 from J, leaving 12 bases between them.

The clonotype comes from a donor over 45 with non-small cell lung cancer. V is TRBV6-5 and J is TRBJ2-1; D remains ambiguous. The sequencing used PBMCs, collected before or after stereotactic body radiation therapy (not recorded which). The CDR3 region is CASSLLLGTYNEQFF. In DNA form, the CDR3 reads TGTGCCAGCAGTTTACTATTGGGGACCTACAATGAGCAGTTCTTC.